Each of the 4 T cell receptor beta chains below was sequenced from the same sample in a study of cytomegalovirus exposure and HLA in healthy donors. The study ran its PCR with 60 Vbeta and 13 Jbeta primers. Repertoires were generated with immunoSEQ multiplex PCR, while TCRdb's copy carries only in-frame clones and drops some. The sample has 130,000 or so clones; more than 60% are singletons. Sequenced material: PBMCs. These receptors were collected from a woman aged 40-49 years in good health and CMV-seropositive.

The table lists this clone with a count of one. V gene TRBV7-3 combines with J gene TRBJ2-2; a weak D match, TRBD2 (6 bases). Germline lookup yields CDR1 SGHTA and CDR2 FQGTGA. This CDR3 region has 15 residues. V was shortened by 3 bases and J by 2 bases, with 10 bases between the two germline ends. CDR3 residues: CASSLAGINTGELFF. The CDR3 DNA follows: TGTGCCAGCAGCTTGGCGGGGATTAACACCGGGGAGCTGTTTTTT.

The V and J genes are TRBV18 and TRBJ2-7; D is possibly TRBD1 (6 bases). Looked up from germline, CDR1 is KGHSH and CDR2 is LQKENI. The CDR3 loop spans 14 amino acids. V was clipped by 4 bases and J by 3 bases, with 13 bases between them. This CDR3 is CASSLGQQNYEQYF. The CDR3 bases are TGTGCCAGCTCACTAGGACAGCAAAACTACGAGCAGTACTTC.

The chain combines TRBV7-6 with TRBJ2-3; 10 bases are shared with TRBD2. Losses at the gene ends were 1 base for V and 10 bases for J; bases not matched to a gene: 11. Germline lookup yields CDR1 SGHVS and CDR2 FNYEAQ. The CDR3 loop spans 16 amino acids. The CDR3 DNA reads as TGTGCCAGCAGCTTAGTCAGCGGGAGGGCCCCTTCGCCGCAGTATTTT. Translation: CASSLVSGRAPSPQYF.

As concerns this clone: Additional DNA sequences in this sample encode the identical CDR3. The genes are TRBV4-3 and TRBJ1-1, with a weak D call TRBD1 (5 bases). CDR1 is LGHNA and CDR2 is YSLEER in the germline V gene. Trimming left V 0 bases short and J 4 bases short, with 12 bases between. This CDR3 region has 15 residues. The CDR3 DNA reads TGCGCCAGCAGCCAAGACGCGCAGGGTGGCACTGAAGCTTTCTTT. Translating gives CASSQDAQGGTEAFF.